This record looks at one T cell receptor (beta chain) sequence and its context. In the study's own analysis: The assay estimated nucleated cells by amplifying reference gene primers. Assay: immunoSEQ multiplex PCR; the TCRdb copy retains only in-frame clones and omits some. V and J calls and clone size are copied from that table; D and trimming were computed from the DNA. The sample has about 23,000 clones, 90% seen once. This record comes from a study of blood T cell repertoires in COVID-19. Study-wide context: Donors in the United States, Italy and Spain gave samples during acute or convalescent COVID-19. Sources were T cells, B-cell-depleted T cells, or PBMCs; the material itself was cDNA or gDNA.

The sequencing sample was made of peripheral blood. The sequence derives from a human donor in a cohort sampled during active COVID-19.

The CDR3 nucleotides are TGCGCCAGCAGCCAGGCAACTAGCGGGGGGCCTCTATCCTACGAGCAGTACTTC. Its protein is CASSQATSGGPLSYEQYF. This chain uses TRBV4-1 with TRBJ2-7, with 12 bases fitting TRBD2. Trimming took 3 bases from V and 1 from J; bases not matched to a gene: 10. Looked up from germline, CDR1 is MGHRA and CDR2 is YSYEKL. The CDR3 is 18 amino acids.